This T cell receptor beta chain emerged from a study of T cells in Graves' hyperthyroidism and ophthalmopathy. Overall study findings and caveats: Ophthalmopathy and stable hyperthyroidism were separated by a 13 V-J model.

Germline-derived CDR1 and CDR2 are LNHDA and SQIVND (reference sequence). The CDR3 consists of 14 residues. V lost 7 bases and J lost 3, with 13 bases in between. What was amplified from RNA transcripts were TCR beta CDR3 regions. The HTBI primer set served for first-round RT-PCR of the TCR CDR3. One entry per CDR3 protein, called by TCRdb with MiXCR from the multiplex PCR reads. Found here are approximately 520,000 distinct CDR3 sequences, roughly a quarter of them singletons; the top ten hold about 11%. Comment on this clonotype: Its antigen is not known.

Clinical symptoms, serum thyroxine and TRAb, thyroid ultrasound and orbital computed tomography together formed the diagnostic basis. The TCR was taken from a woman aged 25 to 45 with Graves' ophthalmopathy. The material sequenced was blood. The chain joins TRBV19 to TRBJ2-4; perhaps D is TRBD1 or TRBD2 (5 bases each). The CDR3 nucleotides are TGTGCCAGTAACGAGGGACGGGGCAAAAACATTCAGTACTTC. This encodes CASNEGRGKNIQYF.